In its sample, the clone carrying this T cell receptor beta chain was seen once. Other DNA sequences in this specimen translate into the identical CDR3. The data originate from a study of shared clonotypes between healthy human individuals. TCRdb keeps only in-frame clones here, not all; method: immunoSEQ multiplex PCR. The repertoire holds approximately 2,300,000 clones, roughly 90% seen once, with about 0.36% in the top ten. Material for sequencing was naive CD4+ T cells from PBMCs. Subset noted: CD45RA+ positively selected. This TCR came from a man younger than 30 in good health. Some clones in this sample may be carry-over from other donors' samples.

The CDR3, as DNA: TGTGCCAGCAGCGTGGGGACAGGCACAGATACGCAGTATTTT. Its translation is CASSVGTGTDTQYF. The genes are TRBV9 and TRBJ2-3, with 7 positions matching TRBD1. The V gene end was trimmed by 2 bases and the J gene end by 1 base; junction bases not matched to a gene: 1. In germline, CDR1 is SGDLS, CDR2 YYNGEE. This CDR3 has 14 amino acids.